This T cell receptor beta chain derives from a study of breast tumors, draining lymph nodes, adjacent tissues. Ten or more counts support this clonotype. CDR1 and CDR2 (germline): DFQATT, SNEGSKA (reference sequence). This CDR3 has 14 amino acids. The V end was cut by 3 bases, the J end by 0 bases, with 9 bases between. One entry per CDR3 protein, called by TCRdb with MiXCR from the multiplex PCR reads. The sample includes some 170,000 distinct CDR3 sequences, approximately 30% of them seen just once. Breast cancer patients provided tissue from their axillary draining lymph nodes. This rearrangement joins TRBV20-1 to TRBJ2-1; D is perhaps TRBD1 (6 bases). The clonotype comes from a female donor with breast cancer. Some clones in this sample may be carry-over from other donors' samples. The sequencing input was axillary lymph node tissue. The CDR3: CSARDSLSYNEQFF. The CDR3 DNA reads as TGCAGTGCTAGGGACAGTCTCTCCTACAATGAGCAGTTCTTC.